Reported below is one T cell receptor beta chain. The data were taken from a study of cytomegalovirus exposure and HLA in healthy donors. This CDR3 contains 12 residues. Germline lookup yields CDR1 MNHEY and CDR2 SVGAGI. The V gene lost 10 bases and the J gene lost 2 bases, with 12 bases spanning the gap. Nominal health characterized the donors when sampled, though unrecorded immune exposures were likely. 60 Vbeta and 13 Jbeta primers were used in PCR. Libraries were prepared by immunoSEQ multiplex PCR; TCRdb keeps only in-frame clonotypes and omits some of them. The sample contains fewer than 95,000 clones, more than 75% of which appear only once.

This TCR was sampled from a man aged 18 to 35 in good health and CMV-seronegative. J is TRBJ2-7 and V is TRBV6-5; weak D call: TRBD2 (5 bases). Sequencing used PBMCs. The CDR3 sequence: CATGIGPYEQYF. The CDR3, as DNA: TGTGCCACCGGGATTGGCCCCTACGAGCAGTACTTC.